This T cell receptor beta chain emerged from a study of tumor and adjacent non-tumor tissue in lung cancer (dated by TCRdb to the late 2010s). Study-level background: Patients with adenocarcinoma (about 12), squamous cell carcinoma (2) and small cell lung cancer (1) were included in the cohort. Ages among the approximately 15 patients ranged from about 31 to 76 years, there were approximately 10 men and 5 women, and disease was at TNM stage I to III. Sequencing produced 100 million to 150 million productive TCRbeta reads in total, an average of approximately 4.2 million reads per sample. The study compared bulk TCRbeta repertoires from lung tumor tissue and matched distant non-tumor lung tissue of about 14 lung cancer patients. For each patient, one tumor sample and one normal lung sample were taken, giving thirty paired specimens that underwent TCRbeta CDR3 sequencing.

General conclusions and limits of the study: Neither the sequencing platform nor unique molecular identifiers are mentioned in the methods. In normal lung, the top 100 clones accounted for a significantly larger cumulative share of the repertoire than in tumor tissue. Because peripheral blood was not sequenced, blood TCRbeta repertoires in the lung cancer patients of the study were not examined. With only roughly 15 patients in the cohort, the authors noted that larger samples and more detailed clinical data are needed. TCR diversity (inverse Simpson) was significantly higher in tumor than in normal lung tissue (approximately 440 vs 150, P = 0.0075, Mann-Whitney U test). TCR diversity was significantly higher in younger patients, and higher tumor TCR diversity was associated with shorter overall and disease-free survival.

Taken from the germline V gene, the CDR1 and CDR2 loops are SGHAT and FQNNGV. Including cysteine and phenylalanine, the CDR3 has 16 amino acids. The entry retains the CDR3 DNA only, 48 bases that are in frame from base 1. Library preparation used multiplex PCR. TCRdb records Illumina HiSeq 2500 as the sequencer. Following protocols modified from ARM-PCR, the researchers constructed TCRbeta libraries through three rounds of nested PCR with primers (Table S4). PCR products of 200-500 bp were gel-excised and purified with the QIAquick gel extraction kit before sequencing. In the authors' own workflow: Trimmomatic was used to clean the reads, FLASH merged the cleaned reads into complete CDR3 sequences, and MiTCR assigned the sequences to V(D)J germline segments. VDJtools was used to compute clonal diversity as the inverse Simpson's index. In-frame sequences without a premature stop codon were defined as productive reads. TCRdb passed the public sequencing reads through fastp at Q25 and MiXCR, retaining productive beta sequences. Rows are unified per CDR3 protein, each entry keeping the most common DNA and genes. TCRdb, rather than the study authors, made the V and J calls. A total of about 85,000 distinct CDR3 sequences appear in this sample, around three fifths of them only once. The ten largest account for around 15% of the sample.

In regard to this clonotype: Its cognate antigen has yet to be identified. A junction end diverges from the germline sequence, so it may reflect a read error.

RNA was isolated from bulk, unsorted tissue, and RNA quality was assessed with a NanoDrop ND-1000 and an Agilent 2100. The donors were newly diagnosed lung cancer patients admitted for thoracic surgery in China from August to November 2014 who had not received prior chemotherapy. Patients with previous radiotherapy or chemotherapy, or with another concurrent cancer, were excluded from the study. Surgical tissue pieces of roughly 1-2 cm3 were preserved in RNAlater solution and stored at -80 °C until use. This receptor was obtained from a man in his 70s with non-small cell lung cancer. The material sequenced was lung tumor tissue. This chain is built from TRBV11-2 and TRBJ2-1; 14 bases in the middle match TRBD2. The sequence in DNA is TGTGCCAGCAGCATCCTTAGACTAGCGGGAGGGGGGGAGCAATTCTTC. This is translated as CASSILRLAGGGEQFF.